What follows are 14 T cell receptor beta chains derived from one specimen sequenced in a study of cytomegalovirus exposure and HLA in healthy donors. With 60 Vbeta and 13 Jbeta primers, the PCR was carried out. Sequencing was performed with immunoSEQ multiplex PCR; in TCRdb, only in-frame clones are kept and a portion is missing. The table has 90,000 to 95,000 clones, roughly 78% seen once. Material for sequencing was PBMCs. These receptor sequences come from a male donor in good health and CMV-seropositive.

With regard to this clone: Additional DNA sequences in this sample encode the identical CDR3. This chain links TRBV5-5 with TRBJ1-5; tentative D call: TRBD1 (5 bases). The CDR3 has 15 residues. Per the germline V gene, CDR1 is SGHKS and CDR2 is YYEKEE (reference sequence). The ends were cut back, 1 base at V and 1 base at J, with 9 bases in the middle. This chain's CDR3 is CASSLLSGSNQPQHF. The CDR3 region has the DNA TGTGCCAGCAGCTTGTTATCAGGGAGCAATCAGCCCCAGCATTTT.

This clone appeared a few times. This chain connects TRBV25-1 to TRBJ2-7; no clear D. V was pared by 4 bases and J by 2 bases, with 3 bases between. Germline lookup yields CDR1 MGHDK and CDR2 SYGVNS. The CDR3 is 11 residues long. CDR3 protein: CASSAAYEQYF. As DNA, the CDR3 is TGTGCCAGCAGTGCGGCCTACGAGCAGTACTTC.

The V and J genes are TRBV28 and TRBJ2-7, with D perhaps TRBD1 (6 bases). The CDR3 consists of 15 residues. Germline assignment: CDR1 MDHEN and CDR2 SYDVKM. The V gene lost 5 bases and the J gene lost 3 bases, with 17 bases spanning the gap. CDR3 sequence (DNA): TGTGCCAGCAGTCCTCGACAGGTAAAATACTACGAGCAGTACTTC. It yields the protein CASSPRQVKYYEQYF.

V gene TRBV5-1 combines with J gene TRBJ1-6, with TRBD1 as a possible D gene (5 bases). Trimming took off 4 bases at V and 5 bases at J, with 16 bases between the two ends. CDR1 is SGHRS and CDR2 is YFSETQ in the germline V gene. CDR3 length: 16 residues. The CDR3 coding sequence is TGCGCCAGCAGCCCCGGACATAACGCGGATAATTCACCCCTCCACTTT. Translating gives CASSPGHNADNSPLHF.

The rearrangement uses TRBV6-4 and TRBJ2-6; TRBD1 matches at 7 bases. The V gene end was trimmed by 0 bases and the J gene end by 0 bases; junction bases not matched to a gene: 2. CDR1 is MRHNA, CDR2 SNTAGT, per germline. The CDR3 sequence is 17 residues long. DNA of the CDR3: TGTGCCAGCAGTGACTCGGGACAGCTCTCTGGGGCCAACGTCCTGACTTTC. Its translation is CASSDSGQLSGANVLTF.

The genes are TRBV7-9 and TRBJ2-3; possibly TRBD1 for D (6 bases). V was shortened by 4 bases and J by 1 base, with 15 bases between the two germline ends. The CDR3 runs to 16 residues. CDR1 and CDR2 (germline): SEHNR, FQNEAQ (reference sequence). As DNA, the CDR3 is TGTGCCAGCAGCTACCCGTGGGACAAAGGCACAGATACGCAGTATTTT. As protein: CASSYPWDKGTDTQYF.

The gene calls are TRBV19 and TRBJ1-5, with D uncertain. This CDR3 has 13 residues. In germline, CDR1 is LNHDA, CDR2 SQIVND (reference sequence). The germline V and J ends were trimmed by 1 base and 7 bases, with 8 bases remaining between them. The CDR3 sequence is CASSIAVGQPQHF. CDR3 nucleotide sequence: TGTGCCAGTAGTATAGCCGTGGGCCAGCCCCAGCATTTT.

For the CDR3, the DNA is TGTGCCTGGAGTTCCCGGACAGGGGGTGGCTACACCTTC. Translated, it gives CAWSSRTGGGYTF. J is TRBJ1-2 and V is TRBV30, with 10 bases identical to TRBD1. V dropped 2 bases and J dropped 7; count of bases not matched to a gene: 4. Per germline, CDR1 GTSNPN and CDR2 SVGIG (reference sequence). CDR3 length: 13 residues.

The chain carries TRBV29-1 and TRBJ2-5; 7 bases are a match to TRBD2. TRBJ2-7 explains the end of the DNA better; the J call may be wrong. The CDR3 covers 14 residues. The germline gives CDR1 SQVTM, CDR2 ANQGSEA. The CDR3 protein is CSVLVAGAFYEQYF. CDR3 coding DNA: TGCAGCGTTTTGGTCGCGGGAGCCTTCTACGAGCAGTACTTC.

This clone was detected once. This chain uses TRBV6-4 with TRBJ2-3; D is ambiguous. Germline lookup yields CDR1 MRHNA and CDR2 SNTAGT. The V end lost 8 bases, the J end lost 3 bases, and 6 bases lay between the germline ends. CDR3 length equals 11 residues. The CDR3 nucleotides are TGTGCCAGCCCCGTTACAGATACGCAGTATTTT. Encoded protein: CASPVTDTQYF.

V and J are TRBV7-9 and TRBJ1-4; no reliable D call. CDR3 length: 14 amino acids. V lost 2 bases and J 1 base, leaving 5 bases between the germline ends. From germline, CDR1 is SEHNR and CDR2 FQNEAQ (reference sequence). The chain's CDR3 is CASSLQITNEKLFF. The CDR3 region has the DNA TGTGCCAGCAGCTTACAAATAACTAATGAAAAACTGTTTTTT.

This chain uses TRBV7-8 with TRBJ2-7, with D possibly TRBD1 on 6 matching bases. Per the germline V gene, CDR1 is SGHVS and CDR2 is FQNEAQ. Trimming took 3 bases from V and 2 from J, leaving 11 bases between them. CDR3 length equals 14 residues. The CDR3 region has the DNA TGTGCCAGCAGCTTGATACAGGGAGCCTACGAGCAGTACTTC. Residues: CASSLIQGAYEQYF. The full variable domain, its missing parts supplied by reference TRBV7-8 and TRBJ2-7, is GAGVSQSPRYKVAKRGQDVALRCDPISGHVSLFWYQQALGQGPEFLTYFQNEAQLDKSGLPSDRFFAERPEGSVSTLKIQRTQQEDSAVYLCASSLIQGAYEQYFGPGTRLTVT.

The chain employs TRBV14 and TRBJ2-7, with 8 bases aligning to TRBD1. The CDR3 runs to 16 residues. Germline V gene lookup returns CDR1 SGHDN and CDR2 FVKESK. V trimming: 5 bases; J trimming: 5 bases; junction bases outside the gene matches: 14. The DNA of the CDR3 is TGTGCCAGCAGCATTACCCTGACAGGGGCTCGGGACGAGCAGTACTTC. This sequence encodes CASSITLTGARDEQYF.

The CDR3 DNA sequence: TGTGCCAGCAGCGTAGGTTTTCAGAAAAACATTCAGTACTTC. This encodes CASSVGFQKNIQYF. The rearrangement uses TRBV9 and TRBJ2-4; no firm D call. The CDR3 has 14 amino acids. Germline CDR1 reads SGDLS; CDR2 reads YYNGEE. V was shortened by 0 bases and J by 4 bases, with 8 bases between the two germline ends.